This TCR beta chain is from a study of technical replicates of blood from several donors (TCRdb year 2017). Of note for this clone: Its recognized antigen is unknown. One base away there is no much larger clone; base qualities are not given.

To prepare the library, the immunoSEQ multiplex PCR assay was applied. TCRdb obtained this table from immuneACCESS and retained in-frame rearrangements with V and J assigned. These tables miss some clones; where compared with another copy, unresolved V genes account for less than half of the shortfall, and the remainder is unexplained. This sample comprises about 70,000 clones, roughly 94% of them detected only once. The ten largest clonotypes hold under 0.5% of the sample. Inclusive of the bounding cysteine and phenylalanine, the CDR3 is 13 residues long. Of all the DNA, just the CDR3 is kept, 39 bases in frame from base 1. The germline V gene yields SGHVS for CDR1 and FNYEAQ for CDR2. V is shortened by 6 bases, J by 1 base, and the region joining them spans 10 bases.

The chain uses TRBV7-6 and TRBJ2-7; no confident D gene assignment can be made. This clonotype was sampled from a human donor in good health. Source material: T cells isolated from PBMCs. The DNA sequence reads TGTGCCAGCAGTAACAGACCTTCCTACGAGCAGTACTTC. This is translated as CASSNRPSYEQYF. When the CDR3 is completed using the reference TRBV7-6 and TRBJ2-7 genes on either side, the full variable domain is GAGVSQSPRYKVTKRGQDVALRCDPISGHVSLYWYRQALGQGPEFLTYFNYEAQQDKSGLPNDRFSAERPEGSISTLTIQRTEQRDSAMYRCASSNRPSYEQYFGPGTRLTVT.